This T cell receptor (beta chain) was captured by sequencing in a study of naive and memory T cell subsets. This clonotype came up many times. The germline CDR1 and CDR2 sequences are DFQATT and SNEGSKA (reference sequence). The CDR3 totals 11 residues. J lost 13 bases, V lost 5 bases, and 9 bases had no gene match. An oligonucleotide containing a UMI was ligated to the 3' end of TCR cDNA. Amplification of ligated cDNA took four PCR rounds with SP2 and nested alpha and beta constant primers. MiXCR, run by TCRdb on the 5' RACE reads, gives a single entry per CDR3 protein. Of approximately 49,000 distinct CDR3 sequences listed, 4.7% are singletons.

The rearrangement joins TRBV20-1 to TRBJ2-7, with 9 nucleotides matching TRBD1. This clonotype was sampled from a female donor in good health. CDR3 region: CSAQSHRGLYF. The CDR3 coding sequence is TGCAGTGCTCAAAGTCACAGGGGGCTCTACTTC.